This T cell receptor (beta chain) was observed in a study of shared clonotypes between healthy human individuals (dated by TCRdb to 2019 to 2021). As for the study more broadly: Three men and a couple of women, aged 18 to 49 years, made up the cohort. For each donor, CD4 naive and CD4 memory were each given three plates, CD8 naive was given two plates, and CD8 memory was given one plate. To estimate repertoire size and how much clonotypes are shared between individuals, the study performed deep sequencing of blood TCR repertoires from roughly five healthy adults. To increase sequencing depth and limit assay-specific biases, different laboratories used diverse techniques to prepare libraries and sequence TCR repertoires. Per donor, leukapheresis produced somewhere between about 0.9 and 9.5 billion PBMCs. The paper as a whole reports these results and caveats: Across a few donors, around 5% of naive CD4, 3% to 3.5% of naive CD8, under 2.5% of memory CD4, and roughly 0.4% of memory CD8 clonotypes were shared. Incomplete sequencing was indicated by rarefaction of sorted-subset datasets, despite the large sequencing depth. The genetic and exposure-history diversity represented was limited by the small number of donors. Naive subsets generally had larger estimated clonotype richness than memory subsets. Only blood was sampled, and tissue TCR repertoires likely differ from those in blood. Pairwise subsampling indicated that sequencing depth was expected to affect the degree of clonotype sharing among donors. Clonotypes shared by all four sorted-subset donors showed higher generation probabilities than non-shared clonotypes.

The CDR3 contains 14 residues, cysteine and phenylalanine counted. The retained sequence is limited to the CDR3, 42 bases, with the frame set at the first base. The V end loses 4 bases and the J end loses 0 bases, and a stretch of 8 bases separates them. The CDR1 and CDR2 encoded by the germline V gene (reference sequence) are SGHNT and YYREEE. On this clone: Its binding antigen is unknown. Base qualities are not at hand, and no much larger clone is one base apart. Within the sample, other DNA sequences also encode this same CDR3.

The donors were healthy, HIV-negative adults who had no recently reported acute infections or vaccinations. Every donor was a Caucasian adult living in Nashville, Tennessee, USA. CD4+ T cells were enriched through magnetic negative selection, after which naive cells were positively selected on CD45RA and the remaining negative fraction served as the memory subset. Blood was collected by leukapheresis, and PBMCs were isolated by Ficoll-Histopaque density gradient centrifugation and then cryopreserved in liquid nitrogen vapor phase. Purity and quantity of every magnetically sorted T cell population were checked by analytical flow cytometry. From each sorted fraction, genomic DNA was isolated and quantified by UV absorbance on a Nanodrop 2000c. TCR CDR3 regions were amplified from genomic DNA by multiplex PCR using the deep immunoSEQ assay. For each cell subset, the extracted genomic DNA was distributed evenly across all wells of several immunoSEQ 96-well plates, and each plate served as one replicate. For sorted subsets, approximately 190 ng of genomic DNA, equivalent to some 30,000 T cell genomes, went into each replicate PCR. Purified libraries were quantified with a Qubit 3.0 fluorometer, sized on a Bioanalyzer 2100, and re-quantified with the KAPA Library Quantification kit. A separate single-read 150-cycle Illumina NextSeq 550 flow cell was used to sequence each immunoSEQ 96-well plate. Per the authors' processing: Because only junctional sequences without quality scores were contained in the immunoSEQ output, filtering matching that applied to full-length reads could not be performed. To assign V/J genes and CDR3, sequences were annotated using PyIR, a Python wrapper for IgBLAST v1.9, with IMGT germline references. Reads with weak V/J assignments (E-value above 1e-6), missing CDR3, stop codons, out-of-frame junctions, or ambiguous translated residues were removed. V3J clonotypes were defined as sequences sharing an identical inferred V gene, J gene, and CDR3 amino acid sequence. To compute the percentage overlap between repertoires, the number of shared unique clonotypes was divided by the size of the smaller repertoire. Richness of each repertoire was evaluated using RTK rarefaction, the Chao1 estimator, and Recon v2.1 estimates of unobserved clonotypes. Generation probabilities were computed with OLGA for all TCRbeta clonotypes obtained by the gDNA method from a few donors. TCRdb provides this immuneACCESS table in a form limited to in-frame rearrangements. Some clones are lacking; in checked studies, under half of them reflect an unresolved V gene, and why the rest are absent is not known. The V and J calls and the clone size are those of that table, but D and trimming were determined from the DNA. The sample table lists about 2.3 million clones, 80% to 95% of them with a count of one. The biggest ten clones account for under 0.45% of the sample.

Here the chain combines TRBV5-4 and TRBJ1-3, and possibly TRBD1, on 6 matching bases. The clonotype comes from a man between 18 and 29 years old in good health. Some clones in this sample may be carry-over from other donors' samples. Sequencing input: naive CD4+ T cells from PBMCs. What this sample's cell subset or site label stands for: CD45RA+ positively selected. The CDR3 sequence is CASSPDSSGNTIYF. The DNA reads TGTGCCAGCAGCCCGGACAGCTCTGGAAACACCATATATTTT. Full variable domain (CDR3 extended with the reference TRBV5-4 and TRBJ1-3 proteins): ETGVTQSPTHLIKTRGQQVTLRCSSQSGHNTVSWYQQALGQGPQFIFQYYREEENGRGNFPPRFSGLQFPNYSSELNVNALELDDSALYLCASSPDSSGNTIYFGEGSWLTVV.